Listed below are T cell receptor beta chains from one sample, sequenced in a study of blood T cell repertoires in COVID-19. Repertoires were generated with immunoSEQ multiplex PCR, while TCRdb's copy carries only in-frame clones and drops some. The sample consists of about 200,000 clones, almost 90% of them appearing once. Sequenced sample: peripheral blood. The receptors stem from a man aged 18 to 30 with active or convalescent COVID-19. Both conserved end residues are part of each CDR3. A D gene is named only where the DNA matches it firmly. Only part of the rows carry a size: once, few, many, or a class if the clone is expanded.

V: TRBV28; D: NA; size: NA; J: TRBJ1-5; DNA: TGTGCCAGCAGTTTTAGTCGGGCAGGGTACAATCAGCCCCAGCATTTT; CDR3: CASSFSRAGYNQPQHF
V: TRBV6-2/TRBV6-3; D: TRBD2; size: few; J: TRBJ2-7; DNA: TGTGCCAGCAGTTTAGCGGGAGGTCTCTACGAGCAGTACTTC; CDR3: CASSLAGGLYEQYF
V: TRBV2; D: NA; size: NA; J: TRBJ1-1; DNA: TGTGCCAGCAGTTTCGGGGAGCACACTGAAGCTTTCTTT; CDR3: CASSFGEHTEAFF
V: TRBV3-1/TRBV3-2; D: TRBD1; size: NA; J: TRBJ1-1; DNA: TGTGCCAGCAGCCAAGGCCAGGGGGCGGGGAACACTGAAGCTTTCTTT; CDR3: CASSQGQGAGNTEAFF
V: TRBV18; D: TRBD1; size: NA; J: TRBJ2-5; DNA: TGTGCCAGCTCACCGAGACAGGGGGCCGGAGAGACCCAGTACTTC; CDR3: CASSPRQGAGETQYF
V: TRBV19; D: TRBD1; size: NA; J: TRBJ1-1; DNA: TGTGCCAGTAGTAAGACAGGGATGAACACTGAAGCTTTCTTT; CDR3: CASSKTGMNTEAFF
V: TRBV6-2/TRBV6-3; D: NA; size: few; J: TRBJ1-4; DNA: TGTGCCAGCAGTGCAGGGTCGACTAATGAAAAACTGTTTTTT; CDR3: CASSAGSTNEKLFF
V: TRBV2; D: TRBD2; size: NA; J: TRBJ2-3; DNA: TGTGCCAGCAGTTTAGCGGGGGGAGGGGCAGATACGCAGTATTTT; CDR3: CASSLAGGGADTQYF
V: TRBV1; D: NA; size: NA; J: TRBJ1-2; DNA: TGCACCAGCAGCCAAGCAACGACAGGGGATCATGGCTACACCTTC; CDR3: CTSSQATTGDHGYTF
V: TRBV5-8; D: TRBD2; size: NA; J: TRBJ2-5; DNA: TGTGCCAGCAGCCAAGGACTAGCGGGAGTCCAAGAGACCCAGTACTTC; CDR3: CASSQGLAGVQETQYF
V: TRBV5-4; D: TRBD1; size: NA; J: TRBJ1-2; DNA: TGTGCCAGCAGCTTGTACGCTGCAGGGGGTTTCAATGGCTACACCTTC; CDR3: CASSLYAAGGFNGYTF
V: TRBV7-3; D: NA; size: few; J: TRBJ1-1; DNA: TGTGCCAGCAGCATCGGACAGGAAGCTTTCTTT; CDR3: CASSIGQEAFF
V: TRBV4-1; D: NA; size: NA; J: TRBJ2-5; DNA: TGCGCCAGCAGCCAAGATCTGGGGGGGGCCCGGGAGACCCAGTACTTC; CDR3: CASSQDLGGARETQYF
V: TRBV18; D: NA; size: once; J: TRBJ2-7; DNA: TGTGCCAGCTCACCGCCCCCCGAAGACTCTTACTCCTACGAGCAGTACTTC; CDR3: CASSPPPEDSYSYEQYF
V: TRBV30; D: NA; size: NA; J: TRBJ2-7; DNA: TGTGCCTGGAGTTCCAGGGACGAGCAGTACTTC; CDR3: CAWSSRDEQYF
V: TRBV28; D: TRBD1; size: few; J: TRBJ2-7; DNA: TGTGCCAGCAGCAGACAGGGGCCCTCCTACGAGCAGTACTTC; CDR3: CASSRQGPSYEQYF
V: TRBV12-5; D: TRBD2; size: NA; J: TRBJ2-6; DNA: TGTGCTAGTCAACGGACTAGCGGGAGTGGTGGGGCCAACGTCCTGACTTTC; CDR3: CASQRTSGSGGANVLTF
V: TRBV7-2; D: NA; size: NA; J: TRBJ1-1; DNA: TGTGCCAGCAGCTTATCGTGGAGGAACACTGAAGCTTTCTTT; CDR3: CASSLSWRNTEAFF
V: TRBV5-1; D: NA; size: NA; J: TRBJ2-7; DNA: TGCGCCAGCAGCTTGGCCGGACAGCTCTGGTACGAGCAGTACTTC; CDR3: CASSLAGQLWYEQYF
V: TRBV14; D: TRBD1; size: once; J: TRBJ2-2; DNA: TGTGCCAGCAGCCCACTAAGGGGGCTCAACACCGGGGAGCTGTTTTTT; CDR3: CASSPLRGLNTGELFF
V: TRBV5-1; D: TRBD1; size: NA; J: TRBJ1-1; DNA: TGCGCCAGCAGCCAAACGGACAGGGATGCGAACACTGAAGCTTTCTTT; CDR3: CASSQTDRDANTEAFF
V: TRBV19; D: NA; size: NA; J: TRBJ2-7; DNA: TGTGCCAGTAGTTTTGGCAGGTCCTACGAGCAGTACTTC; CDR3: CASSFGRSYEQYF
V: TRBV4-1; D: NA; size: NA; J: TRBJ2-7; DNA: TGCGCCAGCAGCCAAGCGGCAGGGAACTACGAGCAGTACTTC; CDR3: CASSQAAGNYEQYF
V: TRBV5-1; D: NA; size: NA; J: TRBJ1-5; DNA: TGCGCCAGCAGCTTGGACGGGTACGGCAATCAGCCCCAGCATTTT; CDR3: CASSLDGYGNQPQHF
V: TRBV4-1; D: NA; size: NA; J: TRBJ2-7; DNA: TGCGCCAGCAGCCAAGAGATTAGCGTGTACTACGAGCAGTACTTC; CDR3: CASSQEISVYYEQYF
V: TRBV19; D: TRBD2; size: once; J: TRBJ2-3; DNA: TGTGCCAGTCGGACTAGTAGGAGCACAGATACGCAGTATTTT; CDR3: CASRTSRSTDTQYF
V: TRBV5-6; D: TRBD1; size: NA; J: TRBJ2-1; DNA: TGTGCCAGCAGCTCGGTGACAGGGGAAAATGAGCAGTTCTTC; CDR3: CASSSVTGENEQFF
V: TRBV27; D: TRBD1; size: NA; J: TRBJ1-5; DNA: TGTGCCAGCAGTTCCCTCACAGGGGCTTATAGCAATCAGCCCCAGCATTTT; CDR3: CASSSLTGAYSNQPQHF
V: TRBV2; D: NA; size: NA; J: TRBJ1-5; DNA: TGTGCCAGCAGTGGTTTGGTGGTGGAGGAACCCCAGCATTTT; CDR3: CASSGLVVEEPQHF